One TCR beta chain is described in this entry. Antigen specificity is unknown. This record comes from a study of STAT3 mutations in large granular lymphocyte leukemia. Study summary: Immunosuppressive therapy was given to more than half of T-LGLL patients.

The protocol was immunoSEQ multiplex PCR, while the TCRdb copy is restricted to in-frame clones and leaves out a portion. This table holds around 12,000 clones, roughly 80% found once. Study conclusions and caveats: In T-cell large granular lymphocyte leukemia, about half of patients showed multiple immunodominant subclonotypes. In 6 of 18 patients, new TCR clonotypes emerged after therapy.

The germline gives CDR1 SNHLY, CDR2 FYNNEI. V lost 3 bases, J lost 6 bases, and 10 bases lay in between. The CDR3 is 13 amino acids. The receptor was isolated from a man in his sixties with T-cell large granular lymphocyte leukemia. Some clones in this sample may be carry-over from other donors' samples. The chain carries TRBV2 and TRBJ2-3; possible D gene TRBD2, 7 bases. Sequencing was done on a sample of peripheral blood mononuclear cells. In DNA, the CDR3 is TGTGCCAGCAGTGATCGGGGGGCGGATACGCAGTATTTT. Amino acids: CASSDRGADTQYF. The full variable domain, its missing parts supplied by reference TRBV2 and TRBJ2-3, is EPEVTQTPSHQVTQMGQEVILRCVPISNHLYFYWYRQILGQKVEFLVSFYNNEISEKSEIFDDQFSVERPDGSNFTLKIRSTKLEDSAMYFCASSDRGADTQYFGPGTRLTVL.